These 26 T cell receptor beta chains came from one sample sequenced in a study of blood T cell repertoires in COVID-19. TCRdb's table, derived via immunoSEQ multiplex PCR, lists solely in-frame clones and lacks some. The sample has about 83,000 clones, roughly four fifths seen once; the top ten hold less than 20%. The specimen was peripheral blood. The source is an elderly woman with active or convalescent COVID-19.

The chain recombines TRBV15 with TRBJ1-1; possible D gene TRBD1, 6 bases. Trimming took off 1 base at V and 0 bases at J, with 15 bases between the two ends. Germline V CDR1 and CDR2: LNHNV, YYDKDF (reference sequence). This CDR3 region has 17 residues. Here the CDR3 DNA reads TGTGCCACCAGCAGAGTTTTAGGGACATCAATGAACACTGAAGCTTTCTTT. Its protein product is CATSRVLGTSMNTEAFF. The full variable domain, rest sourced from reference TRBV15 and TRBJ1-1, is DAMVIQNPRYQVTQFGKPVTLSCSQTLNHNVMYWYQQKSSQAPKLLFHYYDKDFNNEADTPDNFQSRRPNTSFCFLDIRSPGLGDTAMYLCATSRVLGTSMNTEAFFGQGTRLTVV.

The chain couples TRBV6-1 to TRBJ1-4; D may be TRBD1 (5 bases). Germline CDR1 is MNHNS and CDR2 is SASEGT. The CDR3 is 15 amino acids. The V and J ends lost 1 base and 4 bases respectively, with 10 bases between them. CDR3: CASSEVNRLNEKLFF. In DNA form, the CDR3 reads TGTGCCAGCAGTGAAGTTAACAGGCTTAATGAAAAACTGTTTTTT.

The chain carries TRBV11-2 and TRBJ2-1; 8 bases align to TRBD2. This CDR3 has 16 residues. Trimming at V came to 1 base and at J to 8 bases, leaving 10 bases not matched to a gene. Germline V gene lookup returns CDR1 SGHAT and CDR2 FQNNGV. This CDR3 reads CASSLGAGGRYHEQFF. CDR3 nucleotides: TGTGCCAGCAGCTTAGGGGCGGGGGGTCGTTACCATGAGCAGTTCTTC.

The chain is built from TRBV13 and TRBJ2-5; TRBD1 might be the D (6 bases). The germline V gene encodes CDR1 PRHDT and CDR2 FYEKMQ (reference sequence). This CDR3 contains 14 residues. The ends were cut back, 5 bases at V and 1 base at J, with 11 bases in the middle. CDR3 sequence: CASSPQDSQETQYF. The DNA of the CDR3 is TGTGCCAGCAGCCCTCAGGACAGCCAAGAGACCCAGTACTTC.

V usage is TRBV5-1 and J usage is TRBJ2-1; perhaps TRBD2 as D (5 bases). CDR1 is SGHRS and CDR2 is YFSETQ in the germline V gene. V lost 4 bases to trimming and J lost 5 bases, with 13 bases between them. The CDR3 covers 14 residues. The chain's CDR3 is CASSLKLGHNEQFF. The CDR3 DNA is TGCGCCAGCAGCCTAAAACTAGGGCACAATGAGCAGTTCTTC. The whole variable domain, remainder taken from reference TRBV5-1 and TRBJ2-1, is KAGVTQTPRYLIKTRGQQVTLSCSPISGHRSVSWYQQTPGQGLQFLFEYFSETQRNKGNFPGRFSGRQFSNSRSEMNVSTLELGDSALYLCASSLKLGHNEQFFGPGTRLTVL.

V usage is TRBV5-5 and J usage is TRBJ1-3; no definite D call. Trimming took 4 bases from V and 0 from J, leaving 14 bases between them. Germline-derived CDR1 and CDR2 are SGHKS and YYEKEE (reference sequence). This CDR3 is built from 16 residues. The CDR3 region is CASSHYTSFSGNTIYF. In nucleotides, the CDR3 is TGTGCCAGCAGCCACTATACTAGCTTCTCTGGAAACACCATATATTTT.

The chain employs TRBV28 and TRBJ2-3, with TRBD2 identical over 13 bases. This CDR3 region has 16 residues. V trimming: 5 bases; J trimming: 5 bases; junction bases outside the gene matches: 7. Germline CDR1 and CDR2: MDHEN and SYDVKM. The CDR3 sequence: CASSDPTSGGLDTQYF. In DNA, the CDR3 is TGTGCCAGCAGTGACCCGACTAGCGGGGGGTTAGATACGCAGTATTTT.

This chain uses TRBV10-3 with TRBJ2-2; 12 bases match TRBD2. Germline trimming cut 0 bases from V and 8 bases from J; bases unmatched to any gene: 7. The CDR3 sequence is 17 residues long. Looked up from germline, CDR1 is ENHRY and CDR2 is SYGVKD. The CDR3 region has the DNA TGTGCCATCAGTGAGTCGACTAGCGGGGGTGTAGCGGGGGAGCTGTTTTTT. Translated: CAISESTSGGVAGELFF.

The chain is built from TRBV9 and TRBJ1-5; D is unclear. Germline assignment: CDR1 SGDLS and CDR2 YYNGEE. The ends were cut back, 0 bases at V and 4 bases at J, with 20 bases in the middle. This CDR3 comprises 18 residues. The CDR3 protein is CASSVASPSGSPNQPQHF. The DNA for the CDR3 is TGTGCCAGCAGCGTAGCGTCCCCGTCGGGGTCGCCTAATCAGCCCCAGCATTTT.

This chain connects TRBV10-2 to TRBJ1-3, with D perhaps matching TRBD1 (5 bases). The CDR3 totals 17 residues. Per the germline V gene, CDR1 is WSHSY and CDR2 is SAAADI. V lost 3 bases and J 3 bases, leaving 18 bases between the germline ends. The CDR3 DNA sequence: TGCGCCAGCAGTGATTTGGGAGGGGTCTCCCGTGGAAACACCATATATTTT. Its protein product is CASSDLGGVSRGNTIYF.

V gene TRBV13 combines with J gene TRBJ2-2; 8 bases are a match to TRBD2. CDR1 is PRHDT and CDR2 is FYEKMQ in the germline V gene (reference sequence). The CDR3 totals 16 residues. The junction had 9 bases not matched to a gene; V was cut back by 5 bases and J by 4 bases. This CDR3 reads CASSEQPGGSTGELFF. Written as DNA, the CDR3 is TGTGCCAGCAGCGAACAGCCGGGAGGGAGCACCGGGGAGCTGTTTTTT.

In this sample, this clone turned up once. This rearrangement joins TRBV5-6 to TRBJ2-7, with D possibly matching TRBD2 (6 bases). The CDR3 spans 16 residues. The germline V gene has CDR1 SGHDT and CDR2 YYEEEE. The V gene lost 1 base and the J gene lost 5 bases, with 19 bases spanning the gap. The CDR3 bases are TGTGCCAGCAGCTTGTTCTTTAGGCGGGGATTTGACGAGCAGTACTTC. This encodes CASSLFFRRGFDEQYF.

The chain joins TRBV19 to TRBJ1-1, with D uncertain. CDR1 LNHDA and CDR2 SQIVND come from the germline V gene (reference sequence). The CDR3 extends over 17 amino acids. V was trimmed by 8 bases and J by 1 base, leaving 23 bases between them. The DNA of the CDR3 is TGTGCCAGTTTCAGCCTTAGCCCGGGAGTGGGGAACACTGAAGCTTTCTTT. Its protein is CASFSLSPGVGNTEAFF.

V usage is TRBV7-8 and J usage is TRBJ2-3, with 13 bases that match TRBD2. CDR1 SGHVS and CDR2 FQNEAQ come from the germline V gene. Trimming cost V 5 bases and J 2 bases; bases outside gene matches: 10. CDR3 length: 18 amino acids. CDR3 nucleotide sequence: TGTGCCAGCAGCCGAGGACTAGCGGGGGCCCCTTCCACAGATACGCAGTATTTT. Protein sequence: CASSRGLAGAPSTDTQYF.

This clone has a count of ten or more. The chain recombines TRBV2 with TRBJ1-2, with D tentatively TRBD1 (5 bases). Trimming cost V 7 bases and J 5 bases, with 20 bases left between them. Germline V gives CDR1 SNHLY, CDR2 FYNNEI. CDR3 length: 15 residues. CDR3 protein: CASNRDGTLAYGYTF. The CDR3 DNA is TGTGCCAGCAACCGGGACGGCACCCTAGCGTATGGCTACACCTTC.

The V call is TRBV10-3, the J call TRBJ2-5, with D perhaps TRBD2 (7 bases). V was cut by 2 bases and J by 5 bases, with 18 bases left in between. The length of the CDR3 is 16 residues. The V gene's germline CDR1 is ENHRY and CDR2 SYGVKD. The CDR3 DNA reads as TGTGCCATCAGTGAGCTAAGGGGGGGAGTTGGGGAGACCCAGTACTTC. The encoded protein is CAISELRGGVGETQYF.

The chain employs TRBV19 and TRBJ1-2, with 7 positions matching TRBD1. This CDR3 is built from 14 residues. Germline V CDR1 and CDR2: LNHDA, SQIVND (reference sequence). The V gene end was trimmed by 5 bases and the J gene end by 2 bases; junction bases not matched to a gene: 5. The CDR3 region has the DNA TGTGCCAGTAGTCTAAGGGGGCTAAACTATGGCTACACCTTC. The encoded protein is CASSLRGLNYGYTF.

This clone was seen just once. This rearrangement joins TRBV2 to TRBJ1-1; TRBD1 might be the D (5 bases). Trimming took off 7 bases at V and 6 bases at J, with 18 bases between the two ends. The CDR3 length is 14 residues. Germline V lookup: CDR1 SNHLY, CDR2 FYNNEI. The DNA of the CDR3 is TGTGCCAGCAATCTCCAGGGCTTTGTTCCTGAAGCTTTCTTT. It encodes CASNLQGFVPEAFF.

V and J are TRBV3-1 (or the pseudogene TRBV3-2) and TRBJ1-1, with a weak D call TRBD1 (5 bases). The length of the CDR3 is 14 residues. Per germline, CDR1 LGHDT and CDR2 YNNKEL (reference sequence). V lost 0 bases and J lost 4, with 9 bases in between. The CDR3 DNA is TGTGCCAGCAGCCAAGAGGGGGAGGGCACTGAAGCTTTCTTT. Protein product: CASSQEGEGTEAFF.

The chain recombines TRBV19 with TRBJ2-3, with a tentative D call TRBD2 (6 bases). The germline V and J ends were trimmed by 3 bases and 2 bases, with 9 bases remaining between them. The CDR3 is made up of 14 amino acids. The germline CDR1 and CDR2 sequences are LNHDA and SQIVND (reference sequence). CDR3 nucleotides: TGTGCCAGTAGTATGACTAGTACCACAGATACGCAGTATTTT. Translating gives CASSMTSTTDTQYF.

The chain carries TRBV7-8 and TRBJ1-3, with D perhaps TRBD1 (6 bases). The CDR3 consists of 16 residues. Trimming cost V 3 bases and J 3 bases, with 15 bases left between them. CDR1 and CDR2 (germline): SGHVS, FQNEAQ. For the CDR3, the DNA is TGTGCCAGCAGCTTCTTCACAGGGACGAGTGGAAACACCATATATTTT. Translation gives CASSFFTGTSGNTIYF.

This chain uses TRBV4-3 with TRBJ2-7; maybe TRBD1 (6 bases). The length of the CDR3 is 14 residues. CDR1 is LGHNA, CDR2 YSLEER, per germline. Trimming stripped 1 base from V and 6 bases from J, with 13 bases between. The CDR3 coding sequence is TGCGCCAGCAGCCAAGTTGTCAGGGGCGGCGAGCAGTACTTC. It specifies CASSQVVRGGEQYF.

This chain connects TRBV27 to TRBJ2-3, with D perhaps matching TRBD1 (6 bases). The CDR3 is 16 amino acids. Germline V gives CDR1 MNHEY, CDR2 SMNVEV (reference sequence). The V end lost 3 bases, the J end lost 6 bases, and 19 bases lay between the germline ends. The CDR3, as DNA: TGTGCCAGCAGTTTTAGTATGTTTGAGGGGGAGGATACGCAGTATTTT. Its translation is CASSFSMFEGEDTQYF.

The chain couples TRBV6-6 to TRBJ1-5; D possibly corresponds to TRBD1 (5 bases). V lost 7 bases and J 1 base, leaving 14 bases between the germline ends. The CDR3 sequence is 15 residues long. The germline gives CDR1 MNHNY, CDR2 SVGAGI (reference sequence). The CDR3 region is CASKPSQGSNQPQHF. The CDR3 DNA is TGTGCCAGCAAACCTTCCCAGGGAAGCAATCAGCCCCAGCATTTT.

This sequence joins TRBV7-6 and TRBJ2-3, with 8 bases matching TRBD2. Germline CDR1 is SGHVS and CDR2 is FNYEAQ. CDR3 length: 16 amino acids. Unmatched junction bases numbered 4, after V lost 1 base and J lost 1 base. CDR3 loop: CASSLGSGGGTDTQYF. CDR3 sequence (DNA): TGTGCCAGCAGCTTAGGAAGCGGGGGAGGCACAGATACGCAGTATTTT. Together with reference TRBV7-6 and TRBJ2-3, the CDR3 gives the full variable domain: GAGVSQSPRYKVTKRGQDVALRCDPISGHVSLYWYRQALGQGPEFLTYFNYEAQQDKSGLPNDRFSAERPEGSISTLTIQRTEQRDSAMYRCASSLGSGGGTDTQYFGPGTRLTVL.

The gene calls are TRBV12-3 or TRBV12-4 and TRBJ1-2, with D possibly TRBD1 on 6 matching bases. The CDR3 is 13 amino acids. V was cut by 5 bases and J by 3 bases, with 10 bases left in between. CDR3 amino acids: CASSPNRDYGYTF. The CDR3 bases are TGTGCCAGCAGTCCGAACAGGGACTATGGCTACACCTTC.